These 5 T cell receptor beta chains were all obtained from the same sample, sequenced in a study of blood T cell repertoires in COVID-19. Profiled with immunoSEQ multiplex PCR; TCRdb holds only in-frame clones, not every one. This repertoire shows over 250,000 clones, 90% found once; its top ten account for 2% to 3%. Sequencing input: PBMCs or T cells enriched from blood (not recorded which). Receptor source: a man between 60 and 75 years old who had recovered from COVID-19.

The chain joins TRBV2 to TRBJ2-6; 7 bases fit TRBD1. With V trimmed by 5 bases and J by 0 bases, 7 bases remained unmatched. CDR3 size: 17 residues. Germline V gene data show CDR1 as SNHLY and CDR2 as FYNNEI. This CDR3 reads CASSLTGVGSGANVLTF. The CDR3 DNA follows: TGTGCCAGCAGTCTAACAGGGGTAGGCTCTGGGGCCAACGTCCTGACTTTC.

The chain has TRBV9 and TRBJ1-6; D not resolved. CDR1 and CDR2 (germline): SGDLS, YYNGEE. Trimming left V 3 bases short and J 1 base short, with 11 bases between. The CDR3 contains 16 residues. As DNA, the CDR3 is TGTGCCAGCAGCGCAGGAAGAGAATCCTATAATTCACCCCTCCACTTT. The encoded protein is CASSAGRESYNSPLHF.

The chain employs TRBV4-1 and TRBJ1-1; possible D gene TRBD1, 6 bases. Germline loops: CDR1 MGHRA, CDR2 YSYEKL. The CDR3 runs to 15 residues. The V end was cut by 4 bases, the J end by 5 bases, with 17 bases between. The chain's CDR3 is CASSRTDSIGTEAFF. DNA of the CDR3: TGCGCCAGCAGCCGAACGGACAGTATTGGGACTGAAGCTTTCTTT.

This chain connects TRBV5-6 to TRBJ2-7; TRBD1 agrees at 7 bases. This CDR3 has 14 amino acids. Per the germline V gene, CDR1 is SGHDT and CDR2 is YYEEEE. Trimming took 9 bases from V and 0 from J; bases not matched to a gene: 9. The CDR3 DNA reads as TGTGCCACCCATCGAGACAGGGTCTCCTACGAGCAGTACTTC. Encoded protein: CATHRDRVSYEQYF.

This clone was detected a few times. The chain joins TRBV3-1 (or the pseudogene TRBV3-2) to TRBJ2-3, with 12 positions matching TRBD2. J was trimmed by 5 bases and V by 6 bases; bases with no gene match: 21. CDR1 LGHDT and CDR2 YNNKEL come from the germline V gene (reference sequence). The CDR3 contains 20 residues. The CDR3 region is CASSFSSASGRAAVRDTQYF. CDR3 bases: TGTGCCAGCAGTTTCTCCTCGGCTAGCGGGAGGGCGGCGGTAAGAGATACGCAGTATTTT.